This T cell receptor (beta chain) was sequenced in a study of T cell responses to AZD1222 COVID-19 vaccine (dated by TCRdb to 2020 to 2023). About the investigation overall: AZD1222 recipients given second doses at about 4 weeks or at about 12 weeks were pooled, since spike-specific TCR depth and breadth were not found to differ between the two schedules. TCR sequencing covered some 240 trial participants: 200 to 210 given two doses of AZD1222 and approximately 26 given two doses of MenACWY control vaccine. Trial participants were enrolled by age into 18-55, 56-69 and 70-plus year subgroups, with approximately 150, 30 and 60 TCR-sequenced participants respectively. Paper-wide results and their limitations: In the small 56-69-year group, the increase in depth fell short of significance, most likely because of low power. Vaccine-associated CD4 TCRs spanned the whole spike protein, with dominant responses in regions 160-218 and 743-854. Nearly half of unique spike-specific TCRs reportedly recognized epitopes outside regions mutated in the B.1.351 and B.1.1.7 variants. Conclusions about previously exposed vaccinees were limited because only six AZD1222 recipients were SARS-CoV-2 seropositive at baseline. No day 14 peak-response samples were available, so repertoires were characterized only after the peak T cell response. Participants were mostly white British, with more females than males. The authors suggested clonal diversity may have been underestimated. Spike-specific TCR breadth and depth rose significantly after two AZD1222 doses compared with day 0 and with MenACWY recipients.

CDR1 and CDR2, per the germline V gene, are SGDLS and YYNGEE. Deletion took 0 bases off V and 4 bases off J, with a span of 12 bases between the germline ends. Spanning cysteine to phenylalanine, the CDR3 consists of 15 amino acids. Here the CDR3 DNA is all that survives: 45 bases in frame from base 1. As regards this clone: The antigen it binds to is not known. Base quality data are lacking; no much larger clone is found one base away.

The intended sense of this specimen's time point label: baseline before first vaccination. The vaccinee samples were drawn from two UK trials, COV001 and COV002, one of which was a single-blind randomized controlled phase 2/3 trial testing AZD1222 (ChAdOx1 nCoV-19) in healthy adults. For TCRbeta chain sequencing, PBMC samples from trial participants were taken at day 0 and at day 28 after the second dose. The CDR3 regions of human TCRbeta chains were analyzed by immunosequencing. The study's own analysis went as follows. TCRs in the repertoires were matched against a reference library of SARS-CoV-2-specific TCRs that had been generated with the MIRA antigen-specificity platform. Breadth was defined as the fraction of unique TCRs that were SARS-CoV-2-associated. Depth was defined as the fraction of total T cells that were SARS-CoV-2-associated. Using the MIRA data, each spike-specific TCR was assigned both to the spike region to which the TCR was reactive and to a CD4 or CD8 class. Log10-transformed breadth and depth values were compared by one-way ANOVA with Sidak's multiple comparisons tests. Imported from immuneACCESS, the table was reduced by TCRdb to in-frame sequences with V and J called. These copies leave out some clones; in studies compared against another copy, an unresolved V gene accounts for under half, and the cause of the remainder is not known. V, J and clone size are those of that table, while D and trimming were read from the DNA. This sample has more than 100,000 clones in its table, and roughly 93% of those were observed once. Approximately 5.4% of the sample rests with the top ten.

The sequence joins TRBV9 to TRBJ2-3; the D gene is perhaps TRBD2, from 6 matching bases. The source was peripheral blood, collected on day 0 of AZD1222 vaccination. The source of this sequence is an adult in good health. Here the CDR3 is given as CASSVGGAWADTQYF. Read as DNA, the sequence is TGTGCCAGCAGCGTAGGCGGGGCTTGGGCAGATACGCAGTATTTT.